The T cell receptor beta chain under discussion was sequenced for a study of OX40 agonist ivuxolimab in advanced cancers. Study details: A diagnosis of hepatocellular carcinoma, melanoma, renal cell or head and neck cancer was present in dose-escalation patients.

Sequencing used immunoSEQ multiplex PCR; TCRdb keeps in-frame clones, though not all of them. The sample includes around 58,000 clones, about 83% of them seen just once. The sequencing used CD4+ or CD8+ T cells sorted from blood, collected in a trial of the OX40 agonist ivuxolimab. The sequence was obtained from an adult with an advanced solid tumor such as melanoma, head and neck, liver or kidney cancer.

The DNA for the CDR3 is TGCGCCAGCAGCCCCGACAGGGACTCCTACGAGCAGTACTTC. This gives the protein CASSPDRDSYEQYF. This chain links TRBV4-1 with TRBJ2-7, with 7 bases aligning to TRBD1. Looked up from germline, CDR1 is MGHRA and CDR2 is YSYEKL. This CDR3 comprises 14 residues. V lost 4 bases to trimming and J lost 0 bases; unmatched junction nucleotides: 3.